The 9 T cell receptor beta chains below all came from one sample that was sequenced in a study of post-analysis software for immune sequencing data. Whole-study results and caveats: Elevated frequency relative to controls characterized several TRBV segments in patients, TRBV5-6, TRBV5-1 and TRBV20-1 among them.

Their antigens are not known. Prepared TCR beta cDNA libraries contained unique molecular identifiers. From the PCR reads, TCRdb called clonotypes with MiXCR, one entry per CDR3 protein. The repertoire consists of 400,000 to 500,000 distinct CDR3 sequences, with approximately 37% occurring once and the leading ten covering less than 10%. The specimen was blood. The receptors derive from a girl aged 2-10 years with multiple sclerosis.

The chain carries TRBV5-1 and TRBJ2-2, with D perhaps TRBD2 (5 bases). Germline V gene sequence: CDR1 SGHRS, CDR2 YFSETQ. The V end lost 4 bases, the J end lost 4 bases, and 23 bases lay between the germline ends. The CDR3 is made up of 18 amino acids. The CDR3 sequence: CASSRFVGVKASTGELFF. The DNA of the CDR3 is TGCGCCAGCAGCAGGTTCGTGGGAGTGAAGGCTAGCACCGGGGAGCTGTTTTTT. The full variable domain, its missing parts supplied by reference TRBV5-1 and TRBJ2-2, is KAGVTQTPRYLIKTRGQQVTLSCSPISGHRSVSWYQQTPGQGLQFLFEYFSETQRNKGNFPGRFSGRQFSNSRSEMNVSTLELGDSALYLCASSRFVGVKASTGELFFGEGSRLTVL.

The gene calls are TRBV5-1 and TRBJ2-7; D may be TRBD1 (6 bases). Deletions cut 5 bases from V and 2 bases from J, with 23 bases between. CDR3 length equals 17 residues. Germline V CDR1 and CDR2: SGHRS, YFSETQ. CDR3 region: CASRSDSPFSITYEQYF. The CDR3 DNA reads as TGCGCCAGCAGGTCGGACAGTCCGTTCTCAATTACCTACGAGCAGTACTTC.

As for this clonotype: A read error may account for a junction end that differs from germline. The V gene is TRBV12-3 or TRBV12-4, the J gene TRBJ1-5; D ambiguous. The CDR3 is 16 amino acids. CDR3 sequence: CASSSSGFYSNQSQHF. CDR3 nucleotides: TGTGCCAGCAGTTCCTCCGGCTTTTATAGCAATCAGTCCCAGCATTTT.

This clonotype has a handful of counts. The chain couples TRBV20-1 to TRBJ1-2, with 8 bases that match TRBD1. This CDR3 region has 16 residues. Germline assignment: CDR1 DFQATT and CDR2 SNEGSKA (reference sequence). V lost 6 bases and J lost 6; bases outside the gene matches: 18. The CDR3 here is CSAAGQGPSSAHGYTF. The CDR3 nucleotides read TGCAGTGCAGCTGGACAGGGACCATCGTCGGCCCATGGCTACACCTTC.

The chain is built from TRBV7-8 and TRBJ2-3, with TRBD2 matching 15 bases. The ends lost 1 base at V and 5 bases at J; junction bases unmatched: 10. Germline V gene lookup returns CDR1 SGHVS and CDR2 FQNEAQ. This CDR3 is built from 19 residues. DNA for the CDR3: TGTGCCAGCAGCTTAGTAGGCGGGACTAGCGGGAGGTTGGTAGATACGCAGTATTTT. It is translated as CASSLVGGTSGRLVDTQYF.

In DNA, the CDR3 is TGTGCCAGCAGTGGACCAGCGACAGGAGCTGCCCTAAACCTCCAAGAGACCCAGTACTTC. It is translated as CASSGPATGAALNLQETQYF. This rearrangement joins TRBV2 to TRBJ2-4; maybe TRBD1 (6 bases). The J call may be wrong; the DNA end is better matched by TRBJ2-5. The CDR3 sequence is 20 residues long. Germline CDR1 and CDR2: SNHLY and FYNNEI.

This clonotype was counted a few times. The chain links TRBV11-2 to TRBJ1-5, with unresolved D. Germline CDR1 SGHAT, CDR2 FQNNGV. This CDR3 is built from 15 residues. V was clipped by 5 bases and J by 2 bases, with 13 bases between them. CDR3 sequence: CASSRTSRGNQPQHF. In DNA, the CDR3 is TGTGCCAGCAGCCGGACTAGTAGGGGCAATCAGCCCCAGCATTTT.

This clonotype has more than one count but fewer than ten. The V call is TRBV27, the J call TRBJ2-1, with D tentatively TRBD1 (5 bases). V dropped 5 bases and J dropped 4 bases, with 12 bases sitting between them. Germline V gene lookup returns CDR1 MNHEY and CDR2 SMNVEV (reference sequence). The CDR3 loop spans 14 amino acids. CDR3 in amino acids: CASSLLTAYNEQFF. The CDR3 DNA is TGTGCCAGCAGTCTCCTGACAGCTTACAATGAGCAGTTCTTC.

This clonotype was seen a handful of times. CDR3 in DNA: TGTGCCAGCAGCCAGCGGGGTGCCTCCTACGAGCAGTACTTC. It is translated as CASSQRGASYEQYF. The J gene is TRBJ2-7, the V gene TRBV3-1; tentatively, D is TRBD2 (6 bases). The V and J ends lost 3 bases and 0 bases respectively, with 9 bases between them. The CDR3 has 14 amino acids. The V gene's germline CDR1 is LGHDT and CDR2 YNNKEL (reference sequence).